Presented here are 6 T cell receptor beta chains from one specimen sequenced in a study of CD8 T cells in Susac syndrome. RNA was extracted with the RNeasy kit, and a quantity of roughly 0.45 to 1 ug was reverse transcribed using random hexamers. TCRdb redid the calling of the immunoSEQ multiplex PCR reads with MiXCR, one entry per CDR3 protein. The table has 95,000 to 150,000 distinct CDR3 sequences, about 94% seen once; the top ten hold about 0.29%. The sequenced sample consisted of CD8+ T cells from PBMCs. Receptors originate from a human donor with Susac syndrome.

The J gene is TRBJ1-4, the V gene TRBV2; D not resolved. This CDR3 contains 15 residues. Germline V gene sequence: CDR1 SNHLY, CDR2 FYNNEI. Trimming took off 5 bases at V and 0 bases at J, with 10 bases between the two ends. This CDR3 reads CASSIKGATNEKLFF. CDR3 in DNA: TGTGCCAGCAGTATCAAGGGCGCAACTAATGAAAAACTGTTTTTT.

The sample holds one count of this clonotype. V gene TRBV29-1 combines with J gene TRBJ2-1, with D possibly being TRBD2 (5 bases). Trimming cost V 7 bases and J 5 bases, with 18 bases left between them. The CDR3 loop spans 14 amino acids. CDR1 is SQVTM and CDR2 is ANQGSEA in the germline V gene. CDR3 sequence (DNA): TGCAGCGGGATTGGTAGTTCGGGAAACAATGAGCAGTTCTTC. Protein: CSGIGSSGNNEQFF.

V usage is TRBV19 and J usage is TRBJ1-1; no firm D call. The length of the CDR3 is 12 residues. With 6 bases removed from V and 8 bases from J, the gap between germline ends came to 13 bases. Germline V gives CDR1 LNHDA, CDR2 SQIVND (reference sequence). Written as DNA, the CDR3 is TGTGCCAGTAGACCGAACCCAGCAGAAGCTTTCTTT. This sequence encodes CASRPNPAEAFF. The full variable domain, completed using reference TRBV19 and TRBJ1-1, is DGGITQSPKYLFRKEGQNVTLSCEQNLNHDAMYWYRQDPGQGLRLIYYSQIVNDFQKGDIAEGYSVSREKKESFPLTVTSAQKNPTAFYLCASRPNPAEAFFGQGTRLTVV.

CDR3 region: CASSLGQMAGELFF. CDR3 nucleotide sequence: TGTGCCAGCAGCTTGGGACAGATGGCCGGGGAGCTGTTTTTT. The chain is built from TRBV7-6 and TRBJ2-2; 7 bases are a match to TRBD1. This CDR3 spans 14 amino acids. The V and J ends lost 3 bases and 6 bases, in that order; junction bases with no gene match: 4. The germline V gene encodes CDR1 SGHVS and CDR2 FNYEAQ.

The chain has TRBV27 and TRBJ1-6; TRBD1 matches 7 bases. Per the germline V gene, CDR1 is MNHEY and CDR2 is SMNVEV (reference sequence). Unmatched junction bases numbered 11, after V lost 2 bases and J lost 13 bases. This CDR3 spans 15 amino acids. The CDR3 coding sequence is TGTGCCAGCAGTTTAGCCGGGACAGCGACCGGGCCCCTCCACTTT. It translates to CASSLAGTATGPLHF.

J is TRBJ1-1 and V is TRBV20-1; 10 bases are shared with TRBD1. The germline V gene has CDR1 DFQATT and CDR2 SNEGSKA (reference sequence). CDR3 length: 14 residues. V was pared by 5 bases and J by 6 bases, with 9 bases of the junction left unmatched. The CDR3 bases are TGCAGTGCTCAACCGGGACAGGGGTCCCCTGAAGCTTTCTTT. Translation gives CSAQPGQGSPEAFF.